The present TCR beta chain was sequenced within a study of cytomegalovirus exposure and HLA in healthy donors. With 60 Vbeta and 13 Jbeta primers, the PCR was carried out. Assay used: immunoSEQ multiplex PCR; TCRdb lists only in-frame clones, some missing. Among some 200,000 clones listed, around four fifths were seen once. The germline gives CDR1 KGHSH, CDR2 LQKENI. The V end was cut by 2 bases, the J end by 3 bases, with 22 bases between. The CDR3 extends over 18 amino acids. This clonotype originated in a woman aged 45-60 years in good health and CMV-seropositive. This chain joins TRBV18 and TRBJ2-5, with D perhaps TRBD2 (5 bases). Sequenced sample: PBMCs. In DNA, the CDR3 is TGTGCCAGCTCACCAGGCTTGTTGTACCTCTCGGGGAAAGAGACCCAGTACTTC. Its translation: CASSPGLLYLSGKETQYF.